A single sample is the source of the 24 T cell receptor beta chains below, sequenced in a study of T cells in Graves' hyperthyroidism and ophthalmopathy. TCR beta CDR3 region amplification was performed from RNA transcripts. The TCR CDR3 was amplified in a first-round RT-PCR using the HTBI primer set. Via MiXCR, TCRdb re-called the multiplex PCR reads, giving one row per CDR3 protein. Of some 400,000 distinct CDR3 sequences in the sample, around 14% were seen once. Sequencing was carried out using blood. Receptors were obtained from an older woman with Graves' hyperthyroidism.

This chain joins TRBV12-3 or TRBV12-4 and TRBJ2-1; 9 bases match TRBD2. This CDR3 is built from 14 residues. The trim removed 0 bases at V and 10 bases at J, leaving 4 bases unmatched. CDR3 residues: CASSLASGRQEQFF. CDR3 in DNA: TGTGCCAGCAGTTTAGCTAGCGGGAGACAGGAGCAGTTCTTC.

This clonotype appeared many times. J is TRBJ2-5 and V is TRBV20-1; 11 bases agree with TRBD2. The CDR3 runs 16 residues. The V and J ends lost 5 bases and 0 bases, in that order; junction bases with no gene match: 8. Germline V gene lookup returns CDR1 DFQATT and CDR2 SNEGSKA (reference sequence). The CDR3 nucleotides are TGCAGTGCTTGGGGGGGGACTAGCGGATACCAAGAGACCCAGTACTTC. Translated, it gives CSAWGGTSGYQETQYF.

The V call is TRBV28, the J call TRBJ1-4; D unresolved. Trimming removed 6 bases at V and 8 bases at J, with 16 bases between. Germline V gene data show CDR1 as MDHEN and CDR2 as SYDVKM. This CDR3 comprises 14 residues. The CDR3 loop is CASSSLLSLEKLFF. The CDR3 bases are TGTGCCAGCAGCAGTCTGTTATCGTTGGAAAAACTGTTTTTT.

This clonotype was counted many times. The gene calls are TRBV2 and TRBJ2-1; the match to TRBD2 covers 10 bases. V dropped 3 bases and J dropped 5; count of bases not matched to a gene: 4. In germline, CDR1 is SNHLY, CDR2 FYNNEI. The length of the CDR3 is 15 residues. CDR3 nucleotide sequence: TGTGCCAGCAGTGACAGGCTAGCGGGAGACAATGAGCAGTTCTTC. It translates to CASSDRLAGDNEQFF.

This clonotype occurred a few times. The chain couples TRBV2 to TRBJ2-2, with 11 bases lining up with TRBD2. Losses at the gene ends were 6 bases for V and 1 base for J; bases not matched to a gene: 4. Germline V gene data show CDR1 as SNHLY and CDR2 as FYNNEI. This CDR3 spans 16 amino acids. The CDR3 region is CASRTSGSGNTGELFF. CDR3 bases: TGTGCCAGCAGAACTAGCGGGAGTGGGAACACCGGGGAGCTGTTTTTT.

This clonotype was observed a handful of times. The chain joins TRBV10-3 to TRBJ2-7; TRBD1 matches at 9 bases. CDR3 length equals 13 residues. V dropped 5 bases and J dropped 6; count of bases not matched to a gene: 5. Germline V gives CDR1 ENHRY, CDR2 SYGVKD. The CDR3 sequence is CAISPGQGFEQYF. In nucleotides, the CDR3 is TGTGCCATCAGTCCGGGACAGGGCTTCGAGCAGTACTTC.

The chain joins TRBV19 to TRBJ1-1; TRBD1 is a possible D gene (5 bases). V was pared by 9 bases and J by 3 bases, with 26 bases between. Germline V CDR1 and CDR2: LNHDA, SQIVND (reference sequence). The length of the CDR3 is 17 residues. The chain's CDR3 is CASSPWGGLGLDTEAFF. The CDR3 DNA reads TGTGCCAGCTCCCCTTGGGGGGGTTTGGGTTTGGACACTGAAGCTTTCTTT.

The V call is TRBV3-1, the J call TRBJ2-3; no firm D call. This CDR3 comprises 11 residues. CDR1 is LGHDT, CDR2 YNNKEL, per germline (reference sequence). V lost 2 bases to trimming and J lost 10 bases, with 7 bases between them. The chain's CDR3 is CASSQSYSQYF. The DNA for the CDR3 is TGTGCCAGCAGCCAAAGCTACTCGCAGTATTTT.

The DNA of the CDR3 is TGTGCTAGTGGGCCCTCCGGGGGGCTGAGGACTGAAGCTTTCTTT. This codes for CASGPSGGLRTEAFF. The chain uses TRBV12-5 and TRBJ1-1, with D perhaps TRBD1 (6 bases). V shed 6 bases and J shed 5 bases, with 19 bases lying between them. Germline-derived CDR1 and CDR2 are LGHNT and FRNRAP. CDR3 length: 15 residues.

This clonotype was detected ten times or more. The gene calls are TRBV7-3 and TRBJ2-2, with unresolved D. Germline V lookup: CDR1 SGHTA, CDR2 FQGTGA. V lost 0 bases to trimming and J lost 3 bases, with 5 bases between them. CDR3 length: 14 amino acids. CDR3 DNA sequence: TGTGCCAGCAGCTTAACTATCGACACCGGGGAGCTGTTTTTT. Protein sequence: CASSLTIDTGELFF.

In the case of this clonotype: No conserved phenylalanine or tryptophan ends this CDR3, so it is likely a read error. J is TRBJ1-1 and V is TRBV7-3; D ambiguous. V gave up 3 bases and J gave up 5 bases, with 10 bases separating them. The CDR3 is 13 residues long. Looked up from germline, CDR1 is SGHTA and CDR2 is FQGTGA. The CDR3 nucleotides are TGTGCCAGCAGCTTTCATCCCGAGACTGAAGCTTTCCTT. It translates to CASSFHPETEAFL.

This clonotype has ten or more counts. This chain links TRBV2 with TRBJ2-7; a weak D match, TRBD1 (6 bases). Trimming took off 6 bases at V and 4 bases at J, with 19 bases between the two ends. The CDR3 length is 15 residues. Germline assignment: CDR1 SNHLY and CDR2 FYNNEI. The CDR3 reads CASRYFQDSLYEQYF. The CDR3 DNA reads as TGTGCCAGCAGGTATTTTCAGGACAGCCTATACGAGCAGTACTTC.

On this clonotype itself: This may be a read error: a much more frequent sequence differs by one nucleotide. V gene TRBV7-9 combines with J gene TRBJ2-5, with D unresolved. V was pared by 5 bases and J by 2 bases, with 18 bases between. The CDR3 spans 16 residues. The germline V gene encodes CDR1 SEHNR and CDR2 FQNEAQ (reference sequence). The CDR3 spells CASSRRRHSKQETQYF. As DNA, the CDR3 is TGTGCCAGCAGCCGCCGCCGTCATAGCAAACAAGAGACCCAGTACTTC.

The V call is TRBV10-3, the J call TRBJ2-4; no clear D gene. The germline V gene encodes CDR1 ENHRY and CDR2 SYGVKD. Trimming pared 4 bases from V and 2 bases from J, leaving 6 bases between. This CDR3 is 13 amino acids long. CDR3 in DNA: TGTGCCATCAGTGGGCGACCCAAAAACATTCAGTACTTC. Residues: CAISGRPKNIQYF.

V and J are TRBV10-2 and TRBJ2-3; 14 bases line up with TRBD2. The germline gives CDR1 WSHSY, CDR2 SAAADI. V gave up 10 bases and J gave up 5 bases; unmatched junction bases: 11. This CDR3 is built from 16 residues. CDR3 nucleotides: TGCGCCATCCGGCCGACTAGCGGGGGGGTAGAAGATACGCAGTATTTT. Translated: CAIRPTSGGVEDTQYF.

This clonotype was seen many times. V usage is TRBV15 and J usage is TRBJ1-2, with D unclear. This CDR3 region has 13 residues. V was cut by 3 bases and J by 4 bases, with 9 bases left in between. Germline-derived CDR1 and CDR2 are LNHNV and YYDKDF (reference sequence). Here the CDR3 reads CATSSRNPYGYTF. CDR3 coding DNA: TGTGCCACCAGCAGCCGCAACCCCTATGGCTACACCTTC.

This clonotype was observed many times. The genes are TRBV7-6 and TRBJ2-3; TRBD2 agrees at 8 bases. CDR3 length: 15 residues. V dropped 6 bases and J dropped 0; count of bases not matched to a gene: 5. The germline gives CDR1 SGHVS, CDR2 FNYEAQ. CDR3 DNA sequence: TGTGCCAGCAGTCGGATAGCGGGGAGCACAGATACGCAGTATTTT. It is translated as CASSRIAGSTDTQYF.

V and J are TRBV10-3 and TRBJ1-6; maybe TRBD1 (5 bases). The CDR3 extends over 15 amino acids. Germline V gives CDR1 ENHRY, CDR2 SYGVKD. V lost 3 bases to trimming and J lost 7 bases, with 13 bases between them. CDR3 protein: CAISDGQGKNSPLHF. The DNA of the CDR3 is TGTGCCATCAGTGACGGGCAGGGAAAAAATTCACCCCTCCACTTT.

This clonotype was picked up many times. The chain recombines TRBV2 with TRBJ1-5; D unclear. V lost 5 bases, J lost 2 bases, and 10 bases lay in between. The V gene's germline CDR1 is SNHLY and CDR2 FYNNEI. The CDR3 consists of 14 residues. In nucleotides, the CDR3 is TGTGCCAGCAGTAAGGGCGGGGGCAATCAGCCCCAGCATTTT. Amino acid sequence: CASSKGGGNQPQHF.

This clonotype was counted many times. The CDR3 region has the DNA TGTGCCACCAGCGAACCAGGGACAGGGCGTCAAGAGACCCAGTACTTC. This gives the protein CATSEPGTGRQETQYF. The chain uses TRBV24-1 and TRBJ2-5, with 9 bases matching TRBD1. The CDR3 consists of 16 residues. J lost 2 bases, V lost 7 bases, and 10 bases had no gene match. Germline loops: CDR1 KGHDR, CDR2 SFDVKD.

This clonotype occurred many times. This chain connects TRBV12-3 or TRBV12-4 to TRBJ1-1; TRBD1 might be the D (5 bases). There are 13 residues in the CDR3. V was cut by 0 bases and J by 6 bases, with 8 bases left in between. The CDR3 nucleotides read TGTGCCAGCAGTTTAGCCAGGGAAGCTGAAGCTTTCTTT. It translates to CASSLAREAEAFF.

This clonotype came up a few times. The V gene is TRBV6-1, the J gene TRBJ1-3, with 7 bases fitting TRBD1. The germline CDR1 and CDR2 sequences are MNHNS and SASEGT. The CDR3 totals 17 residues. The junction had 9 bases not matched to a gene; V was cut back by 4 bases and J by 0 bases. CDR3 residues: CASSARTGTSSGNTIYF. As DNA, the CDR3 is TGTGCCAGCAGTGCCCGGACAGGTACTAGCTCTGGAAACACCATATATTTT.

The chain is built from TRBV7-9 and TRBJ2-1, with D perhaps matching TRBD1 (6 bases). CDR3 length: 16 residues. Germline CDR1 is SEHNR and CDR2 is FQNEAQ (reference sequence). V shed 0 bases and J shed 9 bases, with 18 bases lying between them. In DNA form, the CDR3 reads TGTGCCAGCAGCTTAGCCCAGGGGATGGAGGTCGGTGAGCAGTTCTTC. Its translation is CASSLAQGMEVGEQFF.

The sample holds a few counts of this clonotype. Here the CDR3 DNA reads TGTGCCAGCAGTTACGGGGTGAGCTCCTACAATGAGCAGTTCTTC. This translates into CASSYGVSSYNEQFF. The J gene is TRBJ2-1, the V gene TRBV6-5; D is uncertain. Germline CDR1 reads MNHEY; CDR2 reads SVGAGI. This CDR3 is built from 15 residues. V was shortened by 2 bases and J by 0 bases, with 8 bases between the two germline ends.